Below, 21 T cell receptor beta chains from the same sample are listed, as sequenced in a study of beta chain features in type 1 diabetes. The authors reverse transcribed all of the isolated RNA, so sequencing captured expressed TCRB transcripts. Sequencing was performed with immunoSEQ multiplex PCR; in TCRdb, only in-frame clones are kept and a portion is missing. Found here are hundreds of thousands of clones, approximately 15% of them singletons; the top ten hold 0.035% to 0.04%. Sequenced: naive CD4+ T cells from blood. The receptors originated from a man aged 30 to 39 in good health.

On this clone: Other DNA sequences in this sample translate to the same CDR3. The chain has TRBV6-1 and TRBJ1-2, with TRBD1 identical over 8 bases. There are 15 residues in the CDR3. Per the germline V gene, CDR1 is MNHNS and CDR2 is SASEGT. Trimming cost V 1 base and J 2 bases; bases outside gene matches: 3. The CDR3 sequence: CASSEGTGRNYGYTF. DNA for the CDR3: TGTGCCAGCAGTGAAGGGACAGGGAGAAACTATGGCTACACCTTC.

Only a few counts were recorded for this clone. The chain is built from TRBV29-1 and TRBJ1-1; tentative D call: TRBD1 (6 bases). CDR3 length: 11 residues. In germline, CDR1 is SQVTM, CDR2 ANQGSEA. The V gene lost 7 bases and the J gene lost 14 bases, with 20 bases spanning the gap. CDR3 sequence: CSGRQGTGLFF. In nucleotides, the CDR3 is TGCAGCGGACGTCAGGGGACGGGTCTGTTCTTT. The whole variable domain, filled in from reference TRBV29-1 and TRBJ1-1, reads SAVISQKPSRDICQRGTSLTIQCQVDSQVTMMFWYRQQPGQSLTLIATANQGSEATYESGFVIDKFPISRPNLTFSTLTVSNMSPEDSSIYLCSGRQGTGLFFGQGTRLTVV.

Regarding this clone: This same CDR3 is encoded by further DNA sequences in the sample. The chain carries TRBV7-2 and TRBJ2-7; 9 positions match TRBD2. There are 14 residues in the CDR3. The V and J ends lost 5 bases and 2 bases, in that order; junction bases with no gene match: 4. Germline assignment: CDR1 SGHTA and CDR2 FQGNSA. CDR3 sequence reads: CASSPRGGPYEQYF. The CDR3 region has the DNA TGTGCCAGCAGCCCGCGGGGGGGCCCCTACGAGCAGTACTTC.

This clone has only a few counts. J is TRBJ2-1 and V is TRBV30; 9 bases agree with TRBD1. Germline V gene data show CDR1 as GTSNPN and CDR2 as SVGIG (reference sequence). V lost 3 bases and J lost 4; bases outside the gene matches: 7. This CDR3 is 15 amino acids long. DNA for the CDR3: TGTGCCTGGAGCCAAGGGACAGGGAGGTACAATGAGCAGTTCTTC. Residues: CAWSQGTGRYNEQFF.

This clone was observed a few times. This sequence joins TRBV7-7 and TRBJ2-5; 8 positions match TRBD2. The CDR3 consists of 17 residues. With 5 bases clipped from V and 1 base from J, the junction kept 12 bases outside the gene matches. The germline V gene has CDR1 SSHAT and CDR2 FNYEAQ (reference sequence). CDR3 residues: CASSPLGGAVPQETQYF. For the CDR3, the DNA is TGTGCCAGCAGCCCTCTCGGGGGGGCCGTCCCCCAAGAGACCCAGTACTTC.

The sample holds a few counts of this clone. V usage is TRBV4-2 and J usage is TRBJ2-1; TRBD1 is a possible D gene (6 bases). The CDR3 runs to 14 residues. Trimming removed 1 base at V and 7 bases at J, with 11 bases between. Germline CDR1 reads LGHNA; CDR2 reads YNFKEQ. This CDR3 is CASSQGGQTNEQFF. In DNA form, the CDR3 reads TGTGCCAGCAGCCAAGGCGGACAGACGAATGAGCAGTTCTTC.

The J gene is TRBJ1-3, the V gene TRBV30; 9 bases agree with TRBD1. Germline CDR1 GTSNPN, CDR2 SVGIG (reference sequence). The CDR3 length is 15 residues. The trim removed 2 bases at V and 7 bases at J, leaving 9 bases unmatched. CDR3 loop: CAWSRDRALWNTIYF. The CDR3 DNA sequence: TGTGCCTGGAGTCGGGACAGGGCCCTTTGGAACACCATATATTTT. The full variable domain, in which reference TRBV30 and TRBJ1-3 provide the parts outside the CDR3, is SQTIHQWPATLVQPVGSPLSLECTVEGTSNPNLYWYRQAAGRGLQLLFYSVGIGQISSEVPQNLSASRPQDRQFILSSKKLLLSDSGFYLCAWSRDRALWNTIYFGEGSWLTVV.

This clone was detected a few times. V and J are TRBV29-1 and TRBJ2-1; TRBD1 is a possible D gene (6 bases). V dropped 5 bases and J dropped 4 bases, with 21 bases sitting between them. CDR1 and CDR2 (germline): SQVTM, ANQGSEA. There are 16 residues in the CDR3. The CDR3 region has the DNA TGCAGCGTTCTAATTTGGGACAACGTTCCTTACAATGAGCAGTTCTTC. It codes for CSVLIWDNVPYNEQFF.

The V gene is TRBV6-5, the J gene TRBJ2-7; D gene ambiguous. Germline V gene lookup returns CDR1 MNHEY and CDR2 SVGAGI. The CDR3 runs to 14 residues. Trimming took off 0 bases at V and 6 bases at J, with 12 bases between the two ends. The CDR3 DNA sequence: TGTGCCAGCAGTTACTCGAGCTCTTCCGGCGAGCAGTACGTC. Translation: CASSYSSSSGEQYV.

V is TRBV30 and J is TRBJ2-5, with D perhaps TRBD1 or TRBD2 (6 bases each). This CDR3 contains 15 residues. The ends were cut back, 7 bases at V and 1 base at J, with 19 bases in the middle. Germline V lookup: CDR1 GTSNPN, CDR2 SVGIG (reference sequence). CDR3 residues: CASSHGGTPQETQYF. The CDR3 DNA sequence: TGTGCCTCGTCCCACGGCGGGACACCCCAAGAGACCCAGTACTTC.

This clone occurred a few times. The chain carries TRBV4-3 and TRBJ2-3, with 8 positions matching TRBD2. The V segment lost 0 bases and the J segment 5 bases; nucleotides outside the gene matches: 4. Germline V gene lookup returns CDR1 LGHNA and CDR2 YSLEER. This CDR3 region has 15 residues. CDR3 DNA: TGCGCCAGCAGCCAAGATTGGGGGACTAGAGATACGCAGTATTTT. Translating gives CASSQDWGTRDTQYF.

The rearrangement joins TRBV29-1 to TRBJ2-3; 10 bases match TRBD1. Germline CDR1 and CDR2: SQVTM and ANQGSEA. The V gene end was trimmed by 6 bases and the J gene end by 4 bases; junction bases not matched to a gene: 10. This CDR3 is 15 amino acids long. CDR3 coding DNA: TGCAGCGTCTTGGGGACAGGGGCGAGGGCAGATACGCAGTATTTT. This gives the protein CSVLGTGARADTQYF.

V and J are TRBV5-6 and TRBJ1-6; D is possibly TRBD1 (5 bases). The CDR3 is 16 residues long. The germline V and J ends were trimmed by 4 bases and 3 bases, with 14 bases remaining between them. Germline CDR1 is SGHDT and CDR2 is YYEEEE. The CDR3 DNA sequence: TGTGCCAGCAGCAATGTGGGAGGGGACTATAATTCACCCCTCCACTTT. Protein sequence: CASSNVGGDYNSPLHF.

This clone appeared a few times. CDR3 in DNA: TGTGCCAGCAGCGTAGACATGGCAGGGGGCTCCTACGAGCAGTACTTC. Translating gives CASSVDMAGGSYEQYF. The chain uses TRBV9 and TRBJ2-7; 7 nucleotides line up with TRBD1. Germline V gene sequence: CDR1 SGDLS, CDR2 YYNGEE. This CDR3 has 16 residues. The V segment lost 0 bases and the J segment 0 bases; nucleotides outside the gene matches: 6.

The chain has TRBV4-1 and TRBJ1-2; no definite D call. V was shortened by 2 bases and J by 6 bases, with 13 bases between the two germline ends. CDR1 and CDR2 (germline): MGHRA, YSYEKL. CDR3 length equals 14 residues. The CDR3 DNA reads TGCGCCAGCAGCCAAACGACTGTCAGGAATGGCTACACCTTC. Amino acids: CASSQTTVRNGYTF.

The chain couples TRBV25-1 to TRBJ2-1; no definite D call. Germline V gene lookup returns CDR1 MGHDK and CDR2 SYGVNS. This CDR3 has 13 residues. V dropped 1 base and J dropped 9 bases, with 10 bases sitting between them. As DNA, the CDR3 is TGTGCCAGCAGTGAATTGCTGAACAGTGAGCAGTTCTTC. It codes for CASSELLNSEQFF.

The chain is built from TRBV7-2 and TRBJ2-2, with 10 bases fitting TRBD1. V was clipped by 2 bases and J by 6 bases; unmatched bases: 6. The CDR3 is made up of 16 amino acids. Germline lookup yields CDR1 SGHTA and CDR2 FQGNSA. The CDR3 coding sequence is TGTGCCAGCAGCTTATACCGGGACAGGGGTTCCGGGGAGCTGTTTTTT. Protein product: CASSLYRDRGSGELFF.

This clone was recorded once. The chain combines TRBV5-6 with TRBJ2-7; TRBD2 aligns across 8 bases. Germline V lookup: CDR1 SGHDT, CDR2 YYEEEE. The CDR3 runs to 14 residues. V lost 5 bases to trimming and J lost 2 bases; unmatched junction nucleotides: 6. The CDR3 DNA sequence: TGTGCCAGCAGAGCACTAGCGGAGCCCTACGAGCAGTACGTC. Translating it yields CASRALAEPYEQYV.

CDR3 nucleotide sequence: TGTGCCAGCAGCCTGCGGACTAGCGGGGGGATTAGGAACAATGAGCAGTTCTTC. Amino acids: CASSLRTSGGIRNNEQFF. The chain has TRBV11-2 and TRBJ2-1, with 14 bases aligning to TRBD2. The V gene's germline CDR1 is SGHAT and CDR2 FQNNGV. The CDR3 has 18 amino acids. The trim removed 5 bases at V and 5 bases at J, leaving 11 bases unmatched.

Details on this clone: The junction departs from the called germline gene at one end, perhaps through a read error. This CDR3 is CSVEGRRGNTEAFF. The CDR3 region has the DNA TGCAGCGTGGAAGGTCGCAGGGGGAACACTGAAGCTTTCTTT. J is TRBJ1-1 and V is TRBV29-1, with D possibly being TRBD1 (6 bases). This CDR3 is built from 14 residues. Germline CDR1 reads SQVTM; CDR2 reads ANQGSEA.

In its sample, this clone was seen a few times. The chain recombines TRBV7-9 with TRBJ2-5; D unresolved. Trimming took off 6 bases at V and 1 base at J, with 9 bases between the two ends. This CDR3 region has 13 residues. Germline CDR1 is SEHNR and CDR2 is FQNEAQ (reference sequence). The CDR3 region has the DNA TGTGCCAGCAGGCCTAGACTCCAAGAGACCCAGTACTTC. It yields the protein CASRPRLQETQYF.